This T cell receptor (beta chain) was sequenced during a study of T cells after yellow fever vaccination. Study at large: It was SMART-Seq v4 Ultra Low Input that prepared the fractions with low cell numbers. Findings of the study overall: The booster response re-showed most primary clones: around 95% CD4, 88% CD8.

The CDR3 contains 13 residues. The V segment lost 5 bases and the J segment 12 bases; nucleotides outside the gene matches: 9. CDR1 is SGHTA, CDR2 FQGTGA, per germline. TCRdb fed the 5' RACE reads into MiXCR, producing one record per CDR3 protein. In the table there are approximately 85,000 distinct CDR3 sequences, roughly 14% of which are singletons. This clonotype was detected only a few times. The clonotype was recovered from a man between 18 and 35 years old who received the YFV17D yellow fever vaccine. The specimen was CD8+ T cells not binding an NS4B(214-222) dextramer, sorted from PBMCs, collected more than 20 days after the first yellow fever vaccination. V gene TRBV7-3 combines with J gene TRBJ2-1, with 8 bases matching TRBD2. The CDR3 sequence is CASSPQGGGPQFF. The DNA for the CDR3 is TGTGCCAGCAGCCCCCAAGGCGGGGGGCCGCAGTTCTTC.